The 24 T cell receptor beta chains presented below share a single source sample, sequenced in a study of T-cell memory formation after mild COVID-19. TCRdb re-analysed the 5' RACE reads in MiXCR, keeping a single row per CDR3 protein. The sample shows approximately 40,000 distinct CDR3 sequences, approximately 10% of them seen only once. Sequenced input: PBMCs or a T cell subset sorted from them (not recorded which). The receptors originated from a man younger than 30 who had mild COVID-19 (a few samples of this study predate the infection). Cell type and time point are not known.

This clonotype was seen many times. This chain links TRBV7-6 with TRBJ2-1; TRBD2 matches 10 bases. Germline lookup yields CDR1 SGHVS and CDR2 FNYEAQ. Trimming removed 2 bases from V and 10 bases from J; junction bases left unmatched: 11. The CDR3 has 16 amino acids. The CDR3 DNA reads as TGTGCCAGCAGCTTACTACCAGCGGGGGGGCCACGGGAGCAGTTCTTC. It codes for CASSLLPAGGPREQFF.

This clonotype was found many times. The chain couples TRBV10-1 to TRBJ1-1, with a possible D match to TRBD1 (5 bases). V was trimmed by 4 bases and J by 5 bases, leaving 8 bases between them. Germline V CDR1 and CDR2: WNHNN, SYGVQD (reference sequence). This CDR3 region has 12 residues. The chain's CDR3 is CASSAGQTEAFF. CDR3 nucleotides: TGCGCCAGCAGTGCGGGGCAAACTGAAGCTTTCTTT.

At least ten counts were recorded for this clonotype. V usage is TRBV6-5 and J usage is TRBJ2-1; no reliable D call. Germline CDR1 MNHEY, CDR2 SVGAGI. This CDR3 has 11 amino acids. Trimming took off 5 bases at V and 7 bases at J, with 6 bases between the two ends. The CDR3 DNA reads TGTGCCAGCAGTCTCGCGAATGAGCAGTTCTTC. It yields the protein CASSLANEQFF.

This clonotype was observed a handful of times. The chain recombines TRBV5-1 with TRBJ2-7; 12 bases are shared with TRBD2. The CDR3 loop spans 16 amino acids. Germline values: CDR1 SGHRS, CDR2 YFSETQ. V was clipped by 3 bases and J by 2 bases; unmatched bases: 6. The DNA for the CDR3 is TGCGCCAGCAGCTGGACGCTAGCGGGGGGGGCCTACGAGCAGTACTTC. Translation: CASSWTLAGGAYEQYF.

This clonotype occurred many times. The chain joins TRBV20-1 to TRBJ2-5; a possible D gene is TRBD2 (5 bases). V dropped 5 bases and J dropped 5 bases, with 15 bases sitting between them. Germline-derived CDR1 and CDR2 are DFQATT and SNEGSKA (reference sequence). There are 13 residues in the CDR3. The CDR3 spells CSAGEMGGETQYF. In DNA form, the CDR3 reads TGCAGTGCTGGTGAAATGGGCGGGGAGACCCAGTACTTC.

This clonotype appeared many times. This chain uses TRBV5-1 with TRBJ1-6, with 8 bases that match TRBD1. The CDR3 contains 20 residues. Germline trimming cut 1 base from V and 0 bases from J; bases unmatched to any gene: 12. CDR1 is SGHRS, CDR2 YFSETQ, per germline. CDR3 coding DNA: TGCGCCAGCAGCTTGTCCCCCGCTCGACAGGGGAGCTCCTATAATTCACCCCTCCACTTT. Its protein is CASSLSPARQGSSYNSPLHF.

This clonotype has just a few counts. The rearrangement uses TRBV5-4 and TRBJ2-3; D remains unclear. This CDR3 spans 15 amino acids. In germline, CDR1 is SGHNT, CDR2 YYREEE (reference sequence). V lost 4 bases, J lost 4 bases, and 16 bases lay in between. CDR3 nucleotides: TGTGCCAGCAGCCGCCCGCAGGAACGTGCAGATACGCAGTATTTT. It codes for CASSRPQERADTQYF.

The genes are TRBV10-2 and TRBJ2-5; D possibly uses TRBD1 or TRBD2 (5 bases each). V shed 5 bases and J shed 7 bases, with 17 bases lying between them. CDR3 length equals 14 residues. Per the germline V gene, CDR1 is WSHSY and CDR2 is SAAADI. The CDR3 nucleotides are TGCGCCAGCAGTCCGGGACCTCGGCATCGGACCCAGTACTTC. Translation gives CASSPGPRHRTQYF.

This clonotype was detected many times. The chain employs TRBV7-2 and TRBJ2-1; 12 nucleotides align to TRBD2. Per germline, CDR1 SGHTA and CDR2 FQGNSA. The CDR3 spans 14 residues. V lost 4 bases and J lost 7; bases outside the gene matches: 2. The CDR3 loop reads CASSWTSGANEQFF. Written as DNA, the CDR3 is TGTGCCAGCAGCTGGACTAGCGGGGCGAATGAGCAGTTCTTC.

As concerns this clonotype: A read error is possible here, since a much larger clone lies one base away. CDR3 nucleotides: TGCGCCAGCAGCCAAGAAGTCAGGAACACTGAAGCTTTCTTT. This codes for CASSQEVRNTEAFF. The chain links TRBV4-3 to TRBJ1-1; D is uncertain. The V end was cut by 0 bases, the J end by 1 base, with 6 bases between. Germline CDR1 reads LGHNA; CDR2 reads YSLEER. The CDR3 runs to 14 residues.

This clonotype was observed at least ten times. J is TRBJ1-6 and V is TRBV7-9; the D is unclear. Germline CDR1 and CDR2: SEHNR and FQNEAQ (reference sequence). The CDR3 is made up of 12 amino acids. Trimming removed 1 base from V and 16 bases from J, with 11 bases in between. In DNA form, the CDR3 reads TGTGCCAGCAGCTTAGAGGCTTGGGAGCTCCACTTT. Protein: CASSLEAWELHF.

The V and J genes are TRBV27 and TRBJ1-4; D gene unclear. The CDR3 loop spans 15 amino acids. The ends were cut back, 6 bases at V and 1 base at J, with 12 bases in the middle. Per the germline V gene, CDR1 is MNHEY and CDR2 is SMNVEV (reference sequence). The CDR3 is CASRSERGTNEKLFF. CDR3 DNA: TGTGCCAGCAGGAGTGAACGAGGAACTAATGAAAAACTGTTTTTT.

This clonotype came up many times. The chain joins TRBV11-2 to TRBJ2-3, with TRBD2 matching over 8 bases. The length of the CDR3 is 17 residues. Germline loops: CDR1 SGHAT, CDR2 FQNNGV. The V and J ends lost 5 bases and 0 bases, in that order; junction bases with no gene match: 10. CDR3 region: CASSPFPGGSSTDTQYF. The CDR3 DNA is TGTGCCAGCAGCCCTTTTCCGGGGGGGTCTAGCACAGATACGCAGTATTTT.

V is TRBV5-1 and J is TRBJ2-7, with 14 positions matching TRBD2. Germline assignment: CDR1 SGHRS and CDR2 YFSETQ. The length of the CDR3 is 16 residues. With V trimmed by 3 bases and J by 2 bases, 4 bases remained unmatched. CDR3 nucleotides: TGCGCCAGCAGCTCGACTAGCGGGGGGGCCCCCTACGAGCAGTACTTC. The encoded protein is CASSSTSGGAPYEQYF.

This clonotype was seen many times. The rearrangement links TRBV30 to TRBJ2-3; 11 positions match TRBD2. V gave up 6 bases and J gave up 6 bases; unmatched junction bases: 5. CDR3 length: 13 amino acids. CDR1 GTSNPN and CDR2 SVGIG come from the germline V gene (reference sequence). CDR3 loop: CACSLAGADTQYF. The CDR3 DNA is TGTGCCTGTTCACTAGCGGGGGCGGATACGCAGTATTTT.

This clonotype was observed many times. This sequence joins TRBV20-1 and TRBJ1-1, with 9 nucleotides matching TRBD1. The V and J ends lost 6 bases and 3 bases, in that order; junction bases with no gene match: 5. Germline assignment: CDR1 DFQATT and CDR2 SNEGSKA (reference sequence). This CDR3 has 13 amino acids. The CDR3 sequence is CSAKQGAYTEAFF. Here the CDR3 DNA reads TGCAGTGCCAAACAGGGGGCTTACACTGAAGCTTTCTTT.

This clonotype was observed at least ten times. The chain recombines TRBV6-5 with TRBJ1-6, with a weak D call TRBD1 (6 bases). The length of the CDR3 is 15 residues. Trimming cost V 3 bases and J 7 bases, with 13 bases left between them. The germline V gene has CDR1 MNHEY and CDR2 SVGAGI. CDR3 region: CASSYTGSWNSPLHF. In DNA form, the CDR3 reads TGTGCCAGCAGTTATACAGGGAGTTGGAATTCACCCCTCCACTTT.

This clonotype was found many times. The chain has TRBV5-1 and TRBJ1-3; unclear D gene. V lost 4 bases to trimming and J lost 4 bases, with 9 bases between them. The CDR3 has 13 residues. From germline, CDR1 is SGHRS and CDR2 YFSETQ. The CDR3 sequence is CASSPPGGNTIYF. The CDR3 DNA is TGCGCCAGCAGCCCGCCGGGGGGAAACACCATATATTTT.

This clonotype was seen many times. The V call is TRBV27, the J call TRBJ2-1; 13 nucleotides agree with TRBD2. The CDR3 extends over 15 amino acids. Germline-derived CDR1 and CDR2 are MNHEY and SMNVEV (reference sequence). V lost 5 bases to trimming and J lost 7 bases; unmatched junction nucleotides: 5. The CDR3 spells CASSTTSGGANEQFF. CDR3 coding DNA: TGTGCCAGCAGTACAACTAGCGGGGGGGCTAATGAGCAGTTCTTC.

The CDR3 DNA sequence: TGTGCCACCAGCAGAGGCAACAGCCTAAACACTGAAGCTTTCTTT. Translating it yields CATSRGNSLNTEAFF. V usage is TRBV15 and J usage is TRBJ1-1; D gene unclear. The germline CDR1 and CDR2 sequences are LNHNV and YYDKDF (reference sequence). Between the trimmed V and J ends, which lost 1 base and 2 bases, there was a span of 11 bases. There are 15 residues in the CDR3.

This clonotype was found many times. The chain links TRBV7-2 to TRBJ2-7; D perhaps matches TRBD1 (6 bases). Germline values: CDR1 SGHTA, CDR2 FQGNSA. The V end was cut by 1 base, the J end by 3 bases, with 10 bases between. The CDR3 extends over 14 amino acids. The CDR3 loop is CASSLERGYYEQYV. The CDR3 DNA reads TGTGCCAGCAGCTTAGAAAGGGGGTACTACGAGCAGTACGTC.

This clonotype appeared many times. CDR3 sequence: CASSFEGQPQHF. CDR3 coding DNA: TGCGCCAGCAGCTTCGAGGGTCAGCCCCAGCATTTT. V and J are TRBV5-1 and TRBJ1-5; D is ambiguous. Trimming shortened V by 2 bases and J by 6 bases, and 6 bases separated the two germline ends. The CDR3 spans 12 residues. Germline V CDR1 and CDR2: SGHRS, YFSETQ.

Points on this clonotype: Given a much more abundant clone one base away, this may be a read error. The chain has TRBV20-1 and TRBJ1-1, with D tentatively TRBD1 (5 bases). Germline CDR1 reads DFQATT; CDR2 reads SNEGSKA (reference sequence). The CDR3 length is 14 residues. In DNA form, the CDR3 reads TGCAGTGCTAGAAATGGGGGGGGGAACACTGACGCTTTCTTT. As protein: CSARNGGGNTDAFF.

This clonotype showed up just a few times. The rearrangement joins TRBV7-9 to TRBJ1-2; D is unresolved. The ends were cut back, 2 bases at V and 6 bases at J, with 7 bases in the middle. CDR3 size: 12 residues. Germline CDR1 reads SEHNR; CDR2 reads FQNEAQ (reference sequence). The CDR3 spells CASSLSGNGYTF. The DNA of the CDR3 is TGTGCCAGCAGCTTATCCGGGAATGGCTACACCTTC. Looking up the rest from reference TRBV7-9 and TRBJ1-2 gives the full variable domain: DTGVSQNPRHKITKRGQNVTFRCDPISEHNRLYWYRQTLGQGPEFLTYFQNEAQLEKSRLLSDRFSAERPKGSFSTLEIQRTEQGDSAMYLCASSLSGNGYTFGSGTRLTVV.